The 25 T cell receptor beta chains below all came from one sample that was sequenced in a study of cytomegalovirus exposure and HLA in healthy donors. This PCR relied on a set of 60 Vbeta primers and 13 Jbeta primers. Clones were sequenced by immunoSEQ multiplex PCR, and TCRdb holds only the in-frame ones, with some missing. The table lists about 190,000 clones, 80% to 85% of them singletons. Sequenced sample: PBMCs. Receptors originate from a middle-aged woman in good health and CMV-seronegative.

The V gene is TRBV7-9, the J gene TRBJ1-5; perhaps TRBD1 as D (5 bases). CDR3 length: 14 residues. The V end lost 3 bases, the J end lost 6 bases, and 12 bases lay between the germline ends. Germline V gives CDR1 SEHNR, CDR2 FQNEAQ (reference sequence). The CDR3 protein is CASSLLGLGQPQHF. The CDR3 DNA sequence: TGTGCCAGCAGCTTGTTGGGGCTCGGTCAGCCCCAGCATTTT.

This clone was detected a few times. The rearrangement uses TRBV19 and TRBJ1-6; D not certain. V was trimmed by 2 bases and J by 9 bases, leaving 11 bases between them. The CDR3 spans 14 residues. From germline, CDR1 is LNHDA and CDR2 SQIVND (reference sequence). This CDR3 reads CASSIRTDRSPLHF. CDR3 sequence (DNA): TGTGCCAGTAGTATAAGAACAGATCGTTCACCCCTCCACTTT.

This CDR3 is CASRAELAGASYEQYF. Written as DNA, the CDR3 is TGTGCCAGTAGGGCCGAACTAGCGGGAGCGTCCTACGAGCAGTACTTC. This chain connects TRBV19 to TRBJ2-7, with 11 nucleotides matching TRBD2. Trimming took 6 bases from V and 1 from J; bases not matched to a gene: 8. The CDR3 contains 16 residues. The germline CDR1 and CDR2 sequences are LNHDA and SQIVND (reference sequence).

This clone was counted a single time. The chain combines TRBV6-1 with TRBJ2-7; D ambiguous. Trimming left V 6 bases short and J 3 bases short, with 3 bases between. This CDR3 is 10 amino acids long. CDR1 and CDR2 (germline): MNHNS, SASEGT. The CDR3 bases are TGTGCCAGCAGCAACTACGAGCAGTACTTC. It translates to CASSNYEQYF.

The chain is built from TRBV30 and TRBJ2-5; possible D gene TRBD2, 5 bases. Germline V gene sequence: CDR1 GTSNPN, CDR2 SVGIG (reference sequence). The CDR3 is 12 amino acids. The V gene lost 2 bases and the J gene lost 3 bases, with 7 bases spanning the gap. The CDR3 DNA reads TGTGCCTGGAGTCCAGCGGAAGAGACCCAGTACTTC. Translated: CAWSPAEETQYF.

Only one count was recorded for this clone. The chain joins TRBV2 to TRBJ2-2; 8 bases map to TRBD2. Germline CDR1 and CDR2: SNHLY and FYNNEI. Trimming at V came to 6 bases and at J to 0 bases, leaving 3 bases not matched to a gene. CDR3 length: 15 residues. The CDR3 spells CASSQTSANTGELFF. CDR3 DNA: TGTGCCAGCAGCCAGACTAGCGCGAACACCGGGGAGCTGTTTTTT.

The chain uses TRBV11-2 and TRBJ2-7; 7 bases map to TRBD2. Germline CDR1 reads SGHAT; CDR2 reads FQNNGV. The V gene end was trimmed by 1 base and the J gene end by 9 bases; junction bases not matched to a gene: 9. This CDR3 comprises 14 residues. The CDR3 loop reads CASSLVSRGDSQYF. CDR3 nucleotide sequence: TGTGCCAGCAGCTTAGTATCTCGGGGGGATTCGCAGTACTTC.

CDR3 amino acids: CASSLGGGGTYNEQFF. DNA of the CDR3: TGTGCCAGCAGCTTAGGGGGCGGGGGGACCTACAATGAGCAGTTCTTC. The chain links TRBV7-9 to TRBJ2-1, with 8 bases lining up with TRBD2. The germline V gene has CDR1 SEHNR and CDR2 FQNEAQ (reference sequence). The ends lost 1 base at V and 2 bases at J; junction bases unmatched: 4. The CDR3 totals 16 residues.

J is TRBJ1-2 and V is TRBV9; D is uncertain. Trimming shortened V by 3 bases and J by 0 bases, and 6 bases separated the two germline ends. Per germline, CDR1 SGDLS and CDR2 YYNGEE. The CDR3 is 13 amino acids. The CDR3 region has the DNA TGTGCCAGCAGCGGCAGTTCTAACTATGGCTACACCTTC. Translated, it gives CASSGSSNYGYTF.

The chain joins TRBV5-6 to TRBJ2-7, with 7 bases aligning to TRBD1. V trimming: 1 base; J trimming: 4 bases; junction bases outside the gene matches: 5. This CDR3 has 14 residues. CDR1 SGHDT and CDR2 YYEEEE come from the germline V gene. The CDR3 nucleotides read TGTGCCAGCAGCTTGACAGGGGTCGAATACGAGCAGTACGTC. This gives the protein CASSLTGVEYEQYV.

The chain couples TRBV5-4 to TRBJ2-7; TRBD2 agrees at 13 bases. The germline V gene encodes CDR1 SGHNT and CDR2 YYREEE (reference sequence). The length of the CDR3 is 16 residues. V gave up 4 bases and J gave up 6 bases; unmatched junction bases: 10. CDR3 loop: CASSPQMRTSGSEQYF. The DNA for the CDR3 is TGTGCCAGCAGCCCACAGATGAGGACTAGCGGGAGCGAGCAGTACTTC.

V is TRBV5-4 and J is TRBJ2-5, with D perhaps matching TRBD2 (5 bases). CDR1 is SGHNT, CDR2 YYREEE, per germline (reference sequence). The CDR3 has 15 amino acids. V was pared by 3 bases and J by 0 bases, with 12 bases between. CDR3 sequence reads: CASSWDEGYQETQYF. The CDR3 nucleotides are TGTGCCAGCAGCTGGGATGAGGGATACCAAGAGACCCAGTACTTC.

The chain employs TRBV10-3 and TRBJ2-1; 14 positions match TRBD2. Germline loops: CDR1 ENHRY, CDR2 SYGVKD. This CDR3 has 15 amino acids. J lost 4 bases, V lost 10 bases, and 6 bases had no gene match. The CDR3 is CATTGTSGSYNEQFF. The DNA of the CDR3 is TGTGCCACCACCGGGACTAGCGGGAGTTACAATGAGCAGTTCTTC.

The DNA for the CDR3 is TGTGCCAGCTCACCAACCGAAGGTGGAGGGGAAAAACTGTTTTTT. Protein product: CASSPTEGGGEKLFF. The chain carries TRBV18 and TRBJ1-4; no reliable D call. The germline gives CDR1 KGHSH, CDR2 LQKENI. The CDR3 sequence is 15 residues long. Trimming took off 2 bases at V and 8 bases at J, with 15 bases between the two ends. Full variable domain (rest looked up from reference TRBV18 and TRBJ1-4): NAGVMQNPRHLVRRRGQEARLRCSPMKGHSHVYWYRQLPEEGLKFMVYLQKENIIDESGMPKERFSAEFPKEGPSILRIQQVVRGDSAAYFCASSPTEGGGEKLFFGSGTQLSVL.

The rearrangement uses TRBV5-6 and TRBJ1-6; 8 bases fit TRBD1. J gave up 1 base and V 4 bases, and 7 bases lay outside the gene matches. CDR3 length equals 17 residues. The germline CDR1 and CDR2 sequences are SGHDT and YYEEEE. The CDR3 protein is CASSLQGVGSYNSPLHF. CDR3 DNA: TGTGCCAGCAGCCTACAGGGGGTTGGATCCTATAATTCACCCCTCCACTTT.

The V call is TRBV27, the J call TRBJ1-6; perhaps TRBD1 as D (5 bases). Germline CDR1 MNHEY, CDR2 SMNVEV (reference sequence). The CDR3 sequence is 14 residues long. The V end was cut by 3 bases, the J end by 7 bases, with 10 bases between. The CDR3 is CASSFFAGNSPLHF. Here the CDR3 DNA reads TGTGCCAGCAGTTTTTTTGCAGGGAATTCACCCCTCCACTTT.

The rearrangement joins TRBV10-3 to TRBJ2-1, with D possibly being TRBD1 (5 bases). V shed 3 bases and J shed 5 bases, with 11 bases lying between them. Germline V gene lookup returns CDR1 ENHRY and CDR2 SYGVKD. The length of the CDR3 is 14 residues. CDR3 in DNA: TGTGCCATCAGTGAAGCGACAGTAAACAATGAGCAGTTCTTC. This translates into CAISEATVNNEQFF.

For the CDR3, the DNA is TGTGCCAGCAGGCTGGACAGGGCGAACACTGAAGCTTTCTTT. Its protein is CASRLDRANTEAFF. This sequence joins TRBV5-4 and TRBJ1-1; TRBD1 aligns across 8 bases. The J segment lost 1 base and the V segment lost 5 bases, leaving 4 bases of the junction unmatched. The CDR3 length is 14 residues. The germline CDR1 and CDR2 sequences are SGHNT and YYREEE (reference sequence).

This chain joins TRBV27 and TRBJ2-7; D may be TRBD2 (6 bases). V gave up 5 bases and J gave up 4 bases, with 15 bases separating them. Germline assignment: CDR1 MNHEY and CDR2 SMNVEV (reference sequence). The CDR3 has 14 amino acids. The CDR3 nucleotides read TGTGCCAGCAGTCCCACGGGGAGGAGGTACGAGCAGTACGTC. It codes for CASSPTGRRYEQYV.

The V call is TRBV7-8, the J call TRBJ2-7; 11 bases map to TRBD2. Germline CDR1 is SGHVS and CDR2 is FQNEAQ. V gave up 7 bases and J gave up 4 bases; unmatched junction bases: 9. This CDR3 contains 15 residues. The CDR3 DNA is TGTGCCAGCATGCCGATAGCGGGAGGGCGTTACGAGCAGTACTTC. This codes for CASMPIAGGRYEQYF. The full variable domain, in which reference TRBV7-8 and TRBJ2-7 provide the parts outside the CDR3, is GAGVSQSPRYKVAKRGQDVALRCDPISGHVSLFWYQQALGQGPEFLTYFQNEAQLDKSGLPSDRFFAERPEGSVSTLKIQRTQQEDSAVYLCASMPIAGGRYEQYFGPGTRLTVT.

As for this clone: This sample includes further DNA sequences coding for the same CDR3. The genes are TRBV10-3 and TRBJ1-5; no clear D gene. Trimming removed 0 bases at V and 4 bases at J, with 10 bases between. Germline-derived CDR1 and CDR2 are ENHRY and SYGVKD. This CDR3 comprises 15 residues. CDR3 sequence reads: CAISESRGGNQPQHF. The CDR3 nucleotides read TGTGCCATCAGTGAGTCGAGAGGAGGGAATCAGCCCCAGCATTTT.

This chain links TRBV6-6 with TRBJ1-6, with D tentatively TRBD1 (5 bases). Germline-derived CDR1 and CDR2 are MNHNY and SVGAGI (reference sequence). This CDR3 is 16 amino acids long. V lost 2 bases to trimming and J lost 3 bases, with 11 bases between them. CDR3 region: CASSYGDRNYNSPLHF. The CDR3 coding sequence is TGTGCCAGCAGTTACGGCGACAGAAACTATAATTCACCCCTCCACTTT.

This rearrangement joins TRBV6-1 to TRBJ2-7; D is perhaps TRBD2 (5 bases). V shed 3 bases and J shed 4 bases, with 22 bases lying between them. This CDR3 region has 17 residues. Germline CDR1 MNHNS, CDR2 SASEGT. In DNA form, the CDR3 reads TGTGCCAGCAGTGAGCGGACTGCACCAACGACCCGATACGAGCAGTACTTC. Encoded protein: CASSERTAPTTRYEQYF.

In regard to this clone: The sample has other DNA sequences that encode this CDR3 too. This chain connects TRBV5-4 to TRBJ2-1; TRBD2 might be the D (5 bases). CDR3 length: 13 residues. V lost 0 bases and J lost 7, with 8 bases in between. Germline CDR1 and CDR2: SGHNT and YYREEE (reference sequence). CDR3 residues: CASSLAGGNEQFF. The CDR3, as DNA: TGTGCCAGCAGCTTGGCCGGCGGGAATGAGCAGTTCTTC.

The chain carries TRBV19 and TRBJ2-7, with 9 bases identical to TRBD1. Germline trimming cut 7 bases from V and 3 bases from J; bases unmatched to any gene: 4. The CDR3 loop spans 13 amino acids. Germline V CDR1 and CDR2: LNHDA, SQIVND (reference sequence). In DNA, the CDR3 is TGTGCCAGTACCCCGGGACAGGGCTACGAGCAGTACTTC. Its protein product is CASTPGQGYEQYF.